Listed below are T cell receptor beta chains from one sample, sequenced in a study of cytomegalovirus exposure and HLA in healthy donors. Profiled with immunoSEQ multiplex PCR; TCRdb holds only in-frame clones, not every one. There are approximately 160,000 clones in the sample; about three quarters occur only once, and roughly 4.5% lies in the top ten. The sequencing input was PBMCs. The receptors originated from a man between 18 and 35 years old in good health and CMV-seropositive. CDR3s include the opening cysteine and the closing phenylalanine or tryptophan. The D gene is left open where the match is weak. Only some rows state a clone size, as once, few, many or a class for expanded clones.

TRBV15	TRBJ2-6	NA	NA	CATSRDLTGANVLTF	TGTGCCACCAGCAGAGATCTTACAGGGGCCAACGTCCTGACTTTC
TRBV29-1	TRBJ1-1	NA	NA	CSVDRSNTEAFF	TGCAGCGTAGACAGGTCGAACACTGAAGCTTTCTTT
TRBV28	TRBJ2-3	TRBD2	NA	CASSRASGTSGRQDTQYF	TGTGCCAGCAGCCGAGCGTCCGGGACTAGCGGGAGACAAGATACGCAGTATTTT
TRBV7-2	TRBJ2-5	TRBD1	NA	CASSPRDRGGETQYF	TGTGCCAGCAGCCCCCGGGACAGGGGTGGAGAGACCCAGTACTTC
TRBV7-7	TRBJ1-1	TRBD1	few	CASSSHGQGRTEAFF	TGTGCTAGCAGCTCCCACGGACAGGGAAGGACTGAAGCTTTCTTT
TRBV5-4	TRBJ2-3	TRBD1	NA	CASSLDRGGTDTQYF	TGTGCCAGCAGCTTGGACAGGGGGGGCACAGATACGCAGTATTTT
TRBV2	TRBJ1-1	TRBD1	once	CASRDGQGRTEAFF	TGTGCCAGCAGGGACGGACAGGGGAGGACTGAAGCTTTCTTT
TRBV19	TRBJ2-2	TRBD1	NA	CASSMQGDTGELFF	TGTGCCAGTAGTATGCAGGGGGACACCGGGGAGCTGTTTTTT
TRBV28	TRBJ1-3	NA	NA	CASSTPSKRSGNTIYF	TGTGCCAGCAGCACTCCCTCCAAACGCTCTGGAAACACCATATATTTT
TRBV15	TRBJ1-1	NA	NA	CATSSLDTEAFF	TGTGCCACCAGCAGTCTAGACACTGAAGCTTTCTTT
TRBV11-3	TRBJ2-2	NA	few	CASSFPRDFTGELFF	TGTGCCAGCAGCTTCCCTCGGGACTTCACCGGGGAGCTGTTTTTT
TRBV6-1	TRBJ1-1	TRBD1	NA	CASSVSRGDTEAFF	TGTGCCAGCAGTGTATCCAGGGGGGACACTGAAGCTTTCTTT
TRBV7-9	TRBJ2-1	NA	NA	CASIPPSASSYNEQFF	TGTGCCAGCATCCCCCCAAGTGCGAGCTCCTACAATGAGCAGTTCTTC
TRBV19	TRBJ2-5	TRBD2	NA	CASSIDGWLAGGETQYF	TGTGCCAGTAGTATAGATGGTTGGCTAGCGGGAGGAGAGACCCAGTACTTC
TRBV5-1	TRBJ1-2	TRBD1	NA	CASSLETGLGTGYTF	TGCGCCAGCAGCTTGGAGACAGGGCTAGGAACTGGCTACACCTTC
TRBV30	TRBJ1-3	TRBD1	NA	CAWRGDRTDSGNTIYF	TGTGCCTGGAGGGGGGACAGAACAGACTCTGGAAACACCATATATTTT
TRBV7-9	TRBJ2-1	NA	NA	CASTPLLLAPILFF	TGTGCCAGCACCCCCCTCTTACTAGCCCCCATTTTGTTCTTC
TRBV19	TRBJ1-1	TRBD1	NA	CASSIAGQPNTEAFF	TGTGCCAGTAGTATCGCGGGACAGCCGAACACTGAAGCTTTCTTT
TRBV7-3	TRBJ2-2	NA	once	CASSFYRETGELFF	TGTGCCAGCAGCTTTTACAGGGAGACCGGGGAGCTGTTTTTT
TRBV9	TRBJ1-4	NA	NA	CASSVGGRFNEKLFF	TGTGCCAGCAGCGTAGGGGGCAGGTTCAATGAAAAACTGTTTTTT
TRBV27	TRBJ1-1	NA	few	CASSLLADLNTEAFF	TGTGCCAGCAGTTTATTAGCAGACCTGAACACTGAAGCTTTCTTT
TRBV14	TRBJ1-2	NA	NA	CASSQGHFYGYTF	TGTGCCAGCAGCCAAGGACACTTCTATGGCTACACCTTC
TRBV7-2	TRBJ1-2	NA	NA	CASSPSNSQGGAYGYTF	TGTGCCAGCAGCCCGTCCAATTCCCAAGGAGGGGCATATGGCTACACCTTC
TRBV13	TRBJ1-2	NA	NA	CASSPPVGGNGYTF	TGTGCCAGCAGCCCCCCCGTGGGGGGGAATGGCTACACCTTC
TRBV6-1	TRBJ2-2	NA	NA	CASSETANTGELFF	TGTGCCAGCAGTGAGACAGCTAACACCGGGGAGCTGTTTTTT
TRBV27	TRBJ2-5	NA	NA	CASRLGRGAGETQYF	TGTGCCAGCAGGTTGGGTCGGGGGGCCGGGGAGACCCAGTACTTC
TRBV7-2	TRBJ2-5	TRBD1	NA	CASSFEYGQGGETQYF	TGTGCCAGCAGCTTCGAATACGGACAGGGTGGAGAGACCCAGTACTTC
TRBV9	TRBJ1-2	NA	NA	CASSAETYRVGYTF	TGTGCCAGCAGCGCTGAAACGTACAGGGTTGGCTACACCTTC
TRBV5-1	TRBJ2-3	TRBD2	NA	CASSLTSGWSTDTQYF	TGCGCCAGCAGCTTGACTAGCGGGTGGAGCACAGATACGCAGTATTTT
TRBV5-4	TRBJ2-5	NA	NA	CASSPRWEAQETQYF	TGTGCCAGCAGCCCGAGGTGGGAGGCCCAAGAGACCCAGTACTTC
TRBV2	TRBJ1-4	TRBD1	NA	CASGTGQGAYEKLFF	TGTGCCAGTGGGACGGGACAGGGGGCGTATGAAAAACTGTTTTTT
TRBV30	TRBJ1-2	NA	few	CAWSGQADYGYTF	TGTGCCTGGAGTGGCCAGGCTGACTATGGCTACACCTTC
TRBV19	TRBJ1-2	NA	NA	CASLPGQRTYGYTF	TGTGCCAGCCTACCGGGACAAAGAACCTATGGCTACACCTTC
TRBV7-9	TRBJ2-1	TRBD2	NA	CASSFPGLAGGPRNEQFF	TGTGCCAGCAGCTTCCCGGGACTAGCGGGAGGGCCTAGGAATGAGCAGTTCTTC
TRBV15	TRBJ1-5	NA	NA	CATSLGNQPQHF	TGTGCCACCAGTCTCGGCAATCAGCCCCAGCATTTT
TRBV6-5	TRBJ2-3	NA	NA	CASSYGAGTDTQYF	TGTGCCAGCAGTTACGGGGCAGGCACAGATACGCAGTATTTT
TRBV7-3	TRBJ1-1	TRBD1	NA	CASSEQGDENTEAFF	TGTGCCAGCAGCGAACAGGGGGATGAGAACACTGAAGCTTTCTTT
TRBV7-9	TRBJ2-2	NA	NA	CASSSTGLANTGELFF	TGTGCCAGCAGCTCCACGGGACTTGCGAACACCGGGGAGCTGTTTTTT
TRBV19	TRBJ2-1	TRBD2	NA	CASRQTSGSYNEQFF	TGTGCCAGTAGACAGACTAGCGGGAGCTACAATGAGCAGTTCTTC
TRBV18	TRBJ1-2	TRBD1	once	CASSPGQDYGYTF	TGTGCCAGCTCACCAGGACAGGACTATGGCTACACCTTC
TRBV7-3	TRBJ1-1	NA	NA	CASSFPWTVLRYTEAFF	TGTGCCAGCAGCTTTCCCTGGACAGTCTTAAGGTACACTGAAGCTTTCTTT
TRBV7-8	TRBJ1-4	NA	NA	CASSPWSATNEKLFF	TGTGCCAGCAGCCCTTGGTCGGCAACTAATGAAAAACTGTTTTTT
TRBV28	TRBJ1-6	NA	NA	CASTLRQYNSPLHF	TGTGCCAGCACCCTGCGACAGTATAATTCACCCCTCCACTTT
TRBV10-2	TRBJ1-2	TRBD1	NA	CASSADTGGAGYGYTF	TGCGCCAGCAGTGCTGATACAGGGGGCGCTGGCTATGGCTACACCTTC
TRBV7-2	TRBJ1-1	TRBD1	NA	CASSLRTGNTEAFF	TGTGCCAGCAGCTTAAGGACAGGGAACACTGAAGCTTTCTTT
TRBV6-5	TRBJ1-5	TRBD1	NA	CASSQTGERPQHF	TGTGCCAGCAGCCAGACAGGGGAGCGGCCCCAGCATTTT
TRBV19	TRBJ1-4	TRBD1	few	CATAPDRRATNEKLFF	TGTGCCACCGCCCCGGACAGGAGGGCAACTAATGAAAAACTGTTTTTT
TRBV28	TRBJ1-2	NA	NA	CASRTSGEPYGYTF	TGTGCCAGCAGGACTTCAGGGGAACCCTATGGCTACACCTTC
TRBV5-4	TRBJ1-1	TRBD1	once	CASSLAGTGGTEAFF	TGTGCCAGCAGCTTGGCCGGGACAGGGGGTACTGAAGCTTTCTTT
TRBV27	TRBJ1-5	NA	NA	CASTPNPGDQPQHF	TGTGCCAGCACTCCCAACCCGGGAGATCAGCCCCAGCATTTT
TRBV2	TRBJ1-5	TRBD1	NA	CASSLPRDRGMLGNQPQHF	TGTGCCAGCAGTTTACCCCGGGACAGGGGGATGTTGGGCAATCAGCCCCAGCATTTT
TRBV6-6	TRBJ1-6	TRBD1	NA	CASSRDSYNSPLHF	TGTGCCAGCAGCCGGGACAGCTATAATTCACCCCTCCACTTT
TRBV6-1	TRBJ1-1	NA	NA	CASRPDRNTEAFF	TGTGCCAGCAGACCCGACAGGAACACTGAAGCTTTCTTT
TRBV15	TRBJ2-2	NA	NA	CATSRDPGSNTGELFF	TGTGCCACCAGCAGAGACCCGGGATCGAACACCGGGGAGCTGTTTTTT
TRBV9	TRBJ1-1	NA	NA	CASSVEGPGNTEAFF	TGTGCCAGCAGCGTTGAGGGCCCCGGGAACACTGAAGCTTTCTTT
TRBV6-5	TRBJ2-1	NA	NA	CASSYTGGEQFF	TGTGCCAGCAGTTACACCGGAGGTGAGCAGTTCTTC
TRBV27	TRBJ1-1	NA	NA	CASSGHRRNTEAFF	TGTGCCAGCAGTGGCCACAGGAGGAACACTGAAGCTTTCTTT